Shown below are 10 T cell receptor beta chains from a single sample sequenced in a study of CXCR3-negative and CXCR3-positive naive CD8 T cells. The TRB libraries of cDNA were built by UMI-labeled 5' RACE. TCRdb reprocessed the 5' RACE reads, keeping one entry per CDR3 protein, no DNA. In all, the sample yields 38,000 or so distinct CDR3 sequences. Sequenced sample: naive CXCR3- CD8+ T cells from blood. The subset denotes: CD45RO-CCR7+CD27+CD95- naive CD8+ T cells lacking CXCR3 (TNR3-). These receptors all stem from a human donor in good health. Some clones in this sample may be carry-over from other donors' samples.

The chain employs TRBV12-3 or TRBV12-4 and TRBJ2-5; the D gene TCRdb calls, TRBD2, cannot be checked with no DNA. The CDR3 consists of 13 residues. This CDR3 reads CASTLLLGETQYF.

The CDR3 reads CASSLALTHYEQYF. J is TRBJ2-7 and V is TRBV7-9. Germline V CDR1 and CDR2: SEHNR, FQNEAQ (reference sequence). This CDR3 comprises 14 residues.

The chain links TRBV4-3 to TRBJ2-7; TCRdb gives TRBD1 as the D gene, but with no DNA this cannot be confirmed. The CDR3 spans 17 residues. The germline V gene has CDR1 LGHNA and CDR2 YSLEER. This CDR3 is CASSQDRGGGAAYEQYF.

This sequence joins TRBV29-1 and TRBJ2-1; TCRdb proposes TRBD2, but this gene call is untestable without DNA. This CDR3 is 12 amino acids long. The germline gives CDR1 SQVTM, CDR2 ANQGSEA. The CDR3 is CSVEGLEDEQFF.

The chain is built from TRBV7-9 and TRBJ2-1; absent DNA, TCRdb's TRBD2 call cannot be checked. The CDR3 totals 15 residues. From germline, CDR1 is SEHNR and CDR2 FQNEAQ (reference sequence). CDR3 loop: CASSASLQTYNEQFF.

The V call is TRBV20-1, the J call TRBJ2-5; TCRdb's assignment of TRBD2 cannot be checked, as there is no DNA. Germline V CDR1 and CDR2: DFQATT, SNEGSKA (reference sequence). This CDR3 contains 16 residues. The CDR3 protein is CSASPSGEYREETQYF.

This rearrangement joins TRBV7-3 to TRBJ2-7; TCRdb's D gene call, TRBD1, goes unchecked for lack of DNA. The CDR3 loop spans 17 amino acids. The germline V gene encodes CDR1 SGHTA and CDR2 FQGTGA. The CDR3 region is CASIFMGDKRDSYEQYF. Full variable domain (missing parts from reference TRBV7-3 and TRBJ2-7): GAGVSQTPSNKVTEKGKYVELRCDPISGHTALYWYRQSLGQGPEFLIYFQGTGAADDSGLPNDRFFAVRPEGSVSTLKIQRTERGDSAVYLCASIFMGDKRDSYEQYFGPGTRLTVT.

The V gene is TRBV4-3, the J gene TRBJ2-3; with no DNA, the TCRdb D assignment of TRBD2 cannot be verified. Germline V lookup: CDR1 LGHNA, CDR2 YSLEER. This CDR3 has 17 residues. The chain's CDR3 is CASSQGLAGGRPDTQYF.

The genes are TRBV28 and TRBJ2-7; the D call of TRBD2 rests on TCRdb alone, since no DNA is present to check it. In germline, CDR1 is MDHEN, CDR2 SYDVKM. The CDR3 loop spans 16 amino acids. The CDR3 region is CASSFLTSGGAYEQYF.

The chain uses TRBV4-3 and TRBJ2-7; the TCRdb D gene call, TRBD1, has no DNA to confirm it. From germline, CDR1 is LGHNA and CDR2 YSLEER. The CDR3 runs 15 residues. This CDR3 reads CASSQDRTGTYEQYF.